The rows below give T cell receptor beta chains drawn from one sample of a study of T cells in Graves' hyperthyroidism and ophthalmopathy. TCRdb processed the multiplex PCR reads anew with MiXCR; each CDR3 protein has one entry. The sample contains more than 600,000 distinct CDR3 sequences, less than 20% of which appear only once. Sequencing was done on a sample of blood. The source is a man younger than 35 with Graves' hyperthyroidism. Both conserved end residues are part of each CDR3. A D gene is named only where the DNA matches it firmly. Clone sizes are given selectively: once, few, many, or a class where the clone is expanded.

D	size	J	V	CDR3	DNA
NA	few	TRBJ2-3	TRBV29-1	CSVFVRETDTQYF	TGCAGCGTTTTCGTCCGAGAAACAGATACGCAGTATTTT
NA	many	TRBJ2-5	TRBV28	CATTLGREETQYF	TGTGCCACCACTTTGGGACGCGAAGAGACCCAGTACTTC
TRBD2	NA	TRBJ2-5	TRBV30	CAWKRDPTGGEETQYF	TGTGCCTGGAAACGGGACCCGACGGGAGGGGAAGAGACCCAGTACTTC
NA	NA	TRBJ2-7	TRBV7-9	CASTPPLADYEQYF	TGTGCCAGCACCCCCCCCCTAGCTGATTACGAGCAGTACTTC
TRBD1	few	TRBJ2-7	TRBV5-6	CASSPELDRGHEQYF	TGTGCCAGCAGCCCGGAACTGGACAGGGGGCACGAGCAGTACTTC
NA	NA	TRBJ2-7	TRBV5-6	CASSLLSGDRRYEQYF	TGTGCCAGCAGCTTATTATCCGGCGACAGAAGGTACGAGCAGTACTTC
NA	many	TRBJ1-1	TRBV12-3/TRBV12-4	CASKQTMNTEAFF	TGTGCCAGCAAACAGACAATGAACACTGAAGCTTTCTTT
NA	many	TRBJ2-7	TRBV12-3/TRBV12-4	CASSPGNGPYEQYF	TGTGCCAGCAGTCCCGGAAACGGGCCCTACGAGCAGTACTTC
NA	many	TRBJ2-7	TRBV7-9	CASSSSSGPGVTYEQYF	TGTGCCAGCAGCTCGTCCTCAGGGCCCGGGGTAACCTACGAGCAGTACTTC
TRBD2	NA	TRBJ2-4	TRBV14	CASSHMGRTSGSIQYF	TGTGCCAGCAGCCACATGGGCCGGACTAGCGGGAGCATTCAGTACTTC
NA	NA	TRBJ1-5	TRBV6-2/TRBV6-3	CASKLRAGEPQHF	TGTGCCAGCAAGCTGAGGGCTGGGGAGCCCCAGCATTTT
TRBD2	few	TRBJ2-2	TRBV27	CASSLSYPLQRETWVGELFF	TGTGCCAGCAGTTTATCGTACCCCTTACAGCGGGAGACTTGGGTCGGGGAGCTGTTTTTT
NA	few	TRBJ1-1	TRBV5-8	CASSLALRDRTNTEAFF	TGTGCCAGCAGCTTGGCCTTAAGGGACCGCACGAACACTGAAGCTTTCTTT
TRBD1	many	TRBJ2-3	TRBV7-9	CASSLGDRDPDTQYF	TGTGCCAGCAGCTTAGGGGACAGGGACCCAGATACGCAGTATTTT
TRBD1	few	TRBJ2-6	TRBV19	CASSIARQGALTSGANVLTF	TGTGCCAGTAGTATAGCCCGACAGGGGGCCCTAACCTCTGGGGCCAACGTCCTGACTTTC
NA	many	TRBJ2-7	TRBV28	CASSSPGERYEQYF	TGTGCCAGCAGTTCCCCGGGGGAGCGGTACGAGCAGTACTTC
NA	NA	TRBJ2-4	TRBV20-1	CSASRENIQYF	TGCAGTGCTAGTAGGGAAAACATTCAGTACTTC